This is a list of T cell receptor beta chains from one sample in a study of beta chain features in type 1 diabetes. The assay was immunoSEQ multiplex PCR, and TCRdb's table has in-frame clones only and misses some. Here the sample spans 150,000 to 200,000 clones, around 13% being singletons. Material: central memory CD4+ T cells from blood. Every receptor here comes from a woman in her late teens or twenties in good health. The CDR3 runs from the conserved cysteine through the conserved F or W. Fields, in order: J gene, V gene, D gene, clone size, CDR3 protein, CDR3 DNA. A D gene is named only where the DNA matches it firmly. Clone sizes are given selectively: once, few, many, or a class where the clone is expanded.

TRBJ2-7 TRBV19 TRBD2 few CASSMGASGTYEQYF TGTGCCAGTAGTATGGGTGCTAGCGGGACCTACGAGCAGTACTTC
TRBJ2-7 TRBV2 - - CASSERGTRYEQYF TGTGCCAGCAGTGAAAGGGGGACCCGCTACGAGCAGTACTTC
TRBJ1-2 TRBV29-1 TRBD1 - CSVEDSGQGGNYGYTF TGCAGCGTTGAAGATTCGGGACAGGGGGGTAACTATGGCTACACCTTC
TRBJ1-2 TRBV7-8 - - CASSLALADGYTF TGTGCCAGCAGCTTAGCCCTCGCGGATGGCTACACCTTC
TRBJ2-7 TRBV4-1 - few CASSQGSGSIYEQYF TGCGCCAGCAGCCAAGGTAGCGGAAGTATCTACGAGCAGTACTTC
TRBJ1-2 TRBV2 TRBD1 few CATEGQWVTGYTF TGTGCCACCGAGGGACAGTGGGTTACCGGCTACACCTTC
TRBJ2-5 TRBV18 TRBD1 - CASSAGTEETQYF TGTGCCAGCTCAGCAGGGACAGAAGAGACCCAGTACTTC
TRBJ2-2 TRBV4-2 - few CASSPEGSGANTGELFF TGTGCCAGCAGCCCAGAAGGTAGCGGTGCGAACACCGGGGAGCTGTTTTTT
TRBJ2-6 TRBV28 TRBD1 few CASSDGDRGWTGANVLTF TGTGCCAGCAGTGACGGCGACAGGGGTTGGACTGGGGCCAACGTCCTGACTTTC
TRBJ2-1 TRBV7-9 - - CASSFTRRNPYNEQFF TGTGCCAGCAGCTTCACTAGGAGAAACCCATACAATGAGCAGTTCTTC
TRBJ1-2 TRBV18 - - CASSQGAANYGYTF TGTGCCAGCTCACAAGGGGCAGCTAACTATGGCTACACCTTC
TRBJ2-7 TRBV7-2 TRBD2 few CASSWGLTSVEYF TGTGCCAGCAGCTGGGGGTTGACTAGCGTCGAGTACTTC
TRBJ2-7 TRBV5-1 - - CASSLNSGSYEQYF TGCGCCAGCAGCTTGAACTCGGGCTCCTACGAGCAGTACTTC
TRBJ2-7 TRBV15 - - CATSRVFGSIYEQYF TGTGCCACCAGCAGAGTTTTCGGGAGTATCTACGAGCAGTACTTC
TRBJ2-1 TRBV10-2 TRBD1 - CASRSGTGGYNEQFF TGCGCCAGCAGATCCGGGACAGGGGGTTACAATGAGCAGTTCTTC
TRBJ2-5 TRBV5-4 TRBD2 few CASSALAGGGQETQYF TGTGCCAGCAGCGCTCTAGCGGGAGGGGGTCAAGAGACCCAGTACTTC
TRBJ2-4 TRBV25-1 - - CASSESERLTNIQYF TGTGCCAGCAGTGAATCGGAGCGGCTCACAAACATTCAGTACTTC
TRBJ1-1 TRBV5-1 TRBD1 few CASSFTGDTEAFF TGCGCCAGCAGCTTCACAGGGGACACTGAAGCTTTCTTT
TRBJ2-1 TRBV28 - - CASSSGQGIHNEQFF TGTGCCAGCAGTTCCGGACAAGGCATTCACAATGAGCAGTTCTTC
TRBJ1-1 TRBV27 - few CASSSRGLNTEAFF TGTGCCAGCAGTTCACGGGGGTTGAACACTGAAGCTTTCTTT
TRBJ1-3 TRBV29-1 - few CSVEGLNRNTIYF TGCAGCGTTGAGGGCCTAAACAGAAACACCATATATTTT
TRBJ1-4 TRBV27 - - CASRFTTFGKLFF TGTGCCAGCAGGTTTACTACATTTGGAAAACTGTTTTTT
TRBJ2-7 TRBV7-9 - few CASELAGTYEQYF TGTGCCAGCGAGTTGGCGGGCACCTACGAGCAGTACTTC
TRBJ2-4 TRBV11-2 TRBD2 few CASILGGGSNIQYF TGTGCCAGCATCCTAGGCGGCGGGAGTAACATTCAGTACTTC
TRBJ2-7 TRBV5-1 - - CASSLAAGAYEQYF TGCGCCAGCAGCTTGGCGGCAGGGGCCTACGAGCAGTACTTC
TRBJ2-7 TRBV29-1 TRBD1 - CSVKTGTGLFYEQYF TGCAGCGTAAAAACCGGGACAGGGTTGTTCTACGAGCAGTACTTC
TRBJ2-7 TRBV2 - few CASSEEPVEQYF TGTGCCAGCAGTGAAGAGCCTGTGGAGCAGTACTTC